This TCR beta chain was retrieved from a study of T-cell reconstitution after alpha-beta-depleted transplantation in children. A library of TCRbeta sequences, prepared with unique molecular identifiers, was generated. Each CDR3 protein gets one entry after TCRdb re-called the PCR reads with MiXCR. The sample consists of fewer than 550,000 distinct CDR3 sequences, 9.5% to 12% of them appearing once. Whole-study results and caveats: Several hundred expanded graft clones reportedly were the source of alpha-beta T cells about two months after transplant.

The V gene's germline CDR1 is SGHVS and CDR2 FQNEAQ. The CDR3 consists of 14 residues. Trimming shortened V by 6 bases and J by 5 bases, and 15 bases separated the two germline ends. As for this clonotype: No antigen is known for it.

The V and J genes are TRBV7-8 and TRBJ2-3; tentatively, D is TRBD1 (6 bases). The specimen was PBMCs, mostly from graft donor cells, collected 180 days after TCRalphabeta/CD19-depleted stem cell transplant. The TCR was taken from a female patient aged 2 to 10 who had a stem cell transplant for aplastic anemia, so the T cells may come from the graft donor. CDR3 DNA sequence: TGTGCCAGCAGTTCCCCCACAGGGATAGATACGCAGTATTTT. Protein product: CASSSPTGIDTQYF.